Following are 2 T cell receptor beta chains from one sample sequenced in a study of T cell clonality in common variable immunodeficiency. Assay used: immunoSEQ multiplex PCR; TCRdb lists only in-frame clones, some missing. Sampling found some 50,000 clones, none seen once. What was sequenced was peripheral blood mononuclear cells. These receptors were collected from a person between 18 and 69 years old in good health.

There are many counts of this clone. Incomplete CDR3 DNA: TGCGCCAGCAGCCTTGGGACAGGGGGGACTGAA. This encodes CASSLGTGGTE. The full CDR3 is CASSLGTGGTEAFF. V and J are TRBV5-1 and TRBJ1-1, with 11 bases that match TRBD1. The DNA ends 3 residues before the CDR3 does, and the rest of the CDR3 is filled in from the germline J gene. Germline V gives CDR1 SGHRS, CDR2 YFSETQ. The CDR3 consists of 14 residues. Trimming took 4 bases from V and 5 from J; bases not matched to a gene: 4.

The sample holds many counts of this clone. The CDR3 is CASRPLAGGTGELFF. CDR3 DNA, as far as it was read: TGTGCCAGCAGGCCTCTAGCGGGAGGCACCGGGGAG. V is TRBV12-3 or TRBV12-4 and J is TRBJ2-2, with 11 bases aligning to TRBD2. Read coverage stops 3 residues before the CDR3 terminus; the germline J gene supplies the remainder. V lost 6 bases, J lost 4 bases, and 4 bases stayed unmatched. The CDR3 is 15 amino acids.